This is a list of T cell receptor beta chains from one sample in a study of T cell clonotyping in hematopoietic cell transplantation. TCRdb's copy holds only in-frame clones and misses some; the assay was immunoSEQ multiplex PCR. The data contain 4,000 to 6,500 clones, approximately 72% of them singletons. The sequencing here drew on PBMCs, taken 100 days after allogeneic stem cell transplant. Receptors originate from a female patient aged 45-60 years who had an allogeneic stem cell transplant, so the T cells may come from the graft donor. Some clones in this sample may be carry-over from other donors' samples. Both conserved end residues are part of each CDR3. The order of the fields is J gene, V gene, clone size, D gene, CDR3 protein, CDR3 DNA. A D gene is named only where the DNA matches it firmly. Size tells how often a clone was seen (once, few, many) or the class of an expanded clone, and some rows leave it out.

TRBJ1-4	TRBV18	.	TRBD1	CASSLGQDLNEKLFF	TGTGCCAGCTCACTGGGACAGGACCTTAATGAAAAACTGTTTTTT
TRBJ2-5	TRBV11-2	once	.	CASSLVRGQRGETQYF	TGTGCCAGCAGCTTAGTCAGGGGCCAAAGGGGAGAGACCCAGTACTTC
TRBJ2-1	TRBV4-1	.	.	CASSQDAPHRDEQFF	TGCGCCAGCAGCCAAGACGCTCCTCACAGAGACGAGCAGTTCTTC
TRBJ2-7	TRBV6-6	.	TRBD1	CASRGTGYYEQYF	TGTGCCAGCAGAGGGACAGGATACTACGAGCAGTACTTC
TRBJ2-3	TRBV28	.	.	CASRRTGSWTDTQYF	TGTGCCAGCAGAAGGACCGGAAGCTGGACAGATACGCAGTATTTT
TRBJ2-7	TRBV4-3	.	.	CASSQEFSYEQYF	TGCGCCAGCAGCCAAGAGTTCTCCTACGAGCAGTACTTC
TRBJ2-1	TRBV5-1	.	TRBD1	CASSPRQGNNEQFF	TGCGCCAGCAGCCCCCGACAGGGTAACAATGAGCAGTTCTTC
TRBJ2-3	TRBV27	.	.	CASSPNRAVITDTQYF	TGTGCCAGCAGTCCCAACAGGGCCGTTATCACAGATACGCAGTATTTT
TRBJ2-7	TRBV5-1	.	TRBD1	CASSDEGQGRGYEQYF	TGCGCCAGCAGCGACGAAGGACAGGGAAGGGGCTACGAGCAGTACTTC
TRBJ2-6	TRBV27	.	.	CASSWGLARTGANVLTF	TGTGCCAGCAGTTGGGGACTGGCCCGTACTGGGGCCAACGTCCTGACTTTC
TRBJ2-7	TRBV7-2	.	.	CASSFLTPPYEQYF	TGTGCCAGCAGCTTTTTAACGCCCCCCTACGAGCAGTACTTC
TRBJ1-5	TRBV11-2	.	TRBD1	CASSPWTGGGGQPQHF	TGTGCCAGCAGCCCTTGGACAGGGGGTGGGGGTCAGCCCCAGCATTTT
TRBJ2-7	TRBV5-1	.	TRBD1	CASSTQGTVYEQYF	TGCGCCAGCAGCACACAAGGGACAGTCTACGAGCAGTACTTC
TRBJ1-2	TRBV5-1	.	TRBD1	CASGRDSANYGYTF	TGCGCCAGCGGCAGGGACAGCGCGAACTATGGCTACACCTTC
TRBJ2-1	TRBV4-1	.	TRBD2	CASSHQPLAGGRNEQFF	TGCGCCAGCAGCCATCAACCACTAGCGGGAGGGAGGAATGAGCAGTTCTTC
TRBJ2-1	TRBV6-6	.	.	CASRRGSNNEQFF	TGTGCCAGCAGGAGGGGGTCAAACAATGAGCAGTTCTTC
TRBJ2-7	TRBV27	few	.	CASSLGMLSSYEQYF	TGTGCCAGCAGCCTAGGCATGCTGAGCTCCTACGAGCAGTACTTC
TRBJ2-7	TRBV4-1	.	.	CASSQTLRGQLSYEQYF	TGCGCCAGCAGCCAAACCCTAAGAGGACAGCTGTCCTACGAGCAGTACTTC
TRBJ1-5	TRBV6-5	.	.	CASSVEENQPQHF	TGTGCCAGCAGTGTAGAGGAGAATCAGCCCCAGCATTTT
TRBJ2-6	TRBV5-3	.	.	CARSPRGDLWGQRPDF	TGTGCCAGATCTCCCAGGGGGGATCTCTGGGGCCAACGTCCTGACTTC
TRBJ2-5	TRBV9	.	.	CASSVAGTSGETQYF	TGTGCCAGCAGCGTAGCGGGGACATCGGGAGAGACCCAGTACTTC
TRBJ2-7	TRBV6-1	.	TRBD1	CAISPGQGIHYEQYF	TGTGCCATCAGTCCGGGACAGGGGATTCATTACGAGCAGTACTTC
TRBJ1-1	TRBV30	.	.	CAGTKINTEAFF	TGTGCAGGAACAAAGATTAACACTGAAGCTTTCTTT
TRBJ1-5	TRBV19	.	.	CASSAYWNQPQHF	TGTGCCAGTAGCGCTTATTGGAATCAGCCCCAGCATTTT